The source of this T cell receptor beta chain is a study of cytomegalovirus exposure and HLA in healthy donors. The germline gives CDR1 MGHRA, CDR2 YSYEKL. The V and J ends lost 2 bases and 3 bases respectively, with 10 bases between them. The CDR3 consists of 14 residues. The study ran its PCR with 60 Vbeta and 13 Jbeta primers. The data were produced by immunoSEQ multiplex PCR, yet TCRdb's version contains in-frame clones alone and is incomplete. The sample has roughly 43,000 clones, about 72% seen once. The TCR sequence derives from a man aged 30 to 39 in good health and CMV-seronegative. This sequence joins TRBV4-1 and TRBJ2-5; TRBD1 might be the D (6 bases). The sequenced material came from PBMCs. The CDR3 is CASSQQNREETQYF. The CDR3 bases are TGCGCCAGCAGCCAACAAAACAGGGAAGAGACCCAGTACTTC.